This record concerns one T cell receptor beta chain sequence. Its antigen target is currently unknown. No base-level quality is on record; no much larger clone is a single base apart. The CDR3 regions of human TCRbeta chains were analyzed by immunosequencing. The original pipeline was this. Repertoire TCRs were matched against a reference library of SARS-CoV-2-specific TCRs generated with the MIRA antigen-specificity platform. Breadth was defined as the fraction of unique TCRs that were SARS-CoV-2-associated, and depth was defined as the fraction of total T cells that were SARS-CoV-2-associated. Using the MIRA data, each spike-specific TCR was assigned both to the spike region to which the TCR was reactive and to a CD4 or CD8 class. Log10-transformed breadth and depth values were compared by one-way ANOVA with Sidak's multiple comparisons tests. This is the immuneACCESS table as TCRdb keeps it, with only in-frame sequences that have V and J called. A part of the clones is gone; compared with another copy, unresolved V genes explain less than half, and the rest is unexplained. V and J calls and clone size come straight from that table; D and trimming were deduced from the DNA. The sample includes about 140,000 clones, with roughly nine tenths observed a single time. The ten largest clones add up to roughly 3.9% of the sample.

The time point label for this specimen denotes: about 28 days (+/-7) after the second vaccine dose. Because spike-specific TCR depth and breadth did not differ between the two schedules, AZD1222 recipients who got a second dose at roughly 4 weeks were pooled with those who got a second dose at roughly 12 weeks. Vaccinee samples came from UK trials COV001 and COV002, including a single-blind randomized controlled phase 2/3 trial of AZD1222 (ChAdOx1 nCoV-19) in healthy adults. For TCRbeta chain sequencing, PBMC samples were collected from trial participants at day 0 and at day 28 after the second dose. From the germline V gene, CDR1 is MNHEY and CDR2 is SVGAGI. V has 0 bases trimmed and J has 3 bases trimmed; junction bases matching no gene number 2. Reading from cysteine to phenylalanine, the CDR3 counts 15 amino acids. Here the CDR3 DNA is all that survives: 45 bases in frame from base 1. This sample is part of a study of T cell responses to AZD1222 COVID-19 vaccine (dated by TCRdb to the early 2020s). Study-wide context: TCR sequencing covered roughly 230 trial participants: approximately 200 given two doses of AZD1222 and 26 given two doses of MenACWY control vaccine. Enrollment into the trials was organized by age into subgroups of 18-55, 56-69 and 70-plus years, and those subgroups contained approximately 150, 30 and 60 TCR-sequenced participants, respectively. Findings and caveats that apply to the study as a whole: Because no day 14 peak-response samples were available, the repertoires could be characterized only after the peak T cell response. Reportedly, close to half of the unique spike-specific TCRs recognized epitopes lying outside the regions that are mutated in the B.1.351 and B.1.1.7 variants. The whole spike protein was spanned by vaccine-associated CD4 TCRs, and dominant responses were seen in regions 160-218 and 743-854. Participants were mostly white British, with more females than males. The authors suggested clonal diversity may have been underestimated. Conclusions about previously exposed vaccinees are limited because only six or seven AZD1222 recipients were SARS-CoV-2 seropositive at baseline. In the small 56-69-year group, the increase in depth fell short of significance, most likely because of low power. Spike-specific TCR breadth and depth rose significantly after two AZD1222 doses compared with day 0 and with MenACWY recipients.

Material: peripheral blood, obtained 28 days after the second AZD1222 dose. The chain was built from TRBV6-5 and TRBJ2-7; TRBD2 aligns with 10 central bases. The receptor comes from an adult who received the AZD1222 COVID-19 vaccine. The nucleotide sequence is given as TGTGCCAGCAGTTACTCGGGACTAGCGAGCTACGAGCAGTACTTC. Translated, it reads CASSYSGLASYEQYF.